Listed here are 30 T cell receptor beta chains from one sample, sequenced in a study of blood T cell repertoires in COVID-19. Data came from immunoSEQ multiplex PCR; TCRdb stores just in-frame clones and leaves some out. Found here are 150,000 to 200,000 clones, 75% to 90% of them singletons; the top ten hold over 6%. Sequencing was done on a sample of peripheral blood. The receptors stem from a woman between 65 and 79 years old with COVID-19, enrolled during active disease.

This chain links TRBV14 with TRBJ2-1; 9 nucleotides line up with TRBD2. The CDR3 covers 11 residues. The germline gives CDR1 SGHDN, CDR2 FVKESK. J gave up 14 bases and V 1 base, and 0 bases lay outside the gene matches. CDR3 DNA: TGTGCCAGCAGCCAAGGCGGGAGGGAGTTCTTC. It is translated as CASSQGGREFF.

The chain joins TRBV21-1 to TRBJ2-7; the table calls TRBD2, which could not be checked here. TRBV21-1 is noted as a pseudogene. The CDR3 consists of 15 residues. The DNA for the CDR3 is TGTGCCAGCAAGGAGGGATTCCGCCGGGCCTACGAGCAGTACTTC. As protein: CASKEGFRRAYEQYF.

The rearrangement links TRBV11-2 to TRBJ2-1; 9 bases agree with TRBD2. The germline V gene has CDR1 SGHAT and CDR2 FQNNGV. The J segment lost 0 bases and the V segment lost 5 bases, leaving 5 bases of the junction unmatched. CDR3 length equals 16 residues. DNA for the CDR3: TGTGCCAGCAGCCCCTTAGCGGGAGCCTCCTACAATGAGCAGTTCTTC. Translated, it gives CASSPLAGASYNEQFF.

This chain joins TRBV9 and TRBJ1-4, with D possibly being TRBD1 (6 bases). With 4 bases removed from V and 4 bases from J, the gap between germline ends came to 14 bases. Germline lookup yields CDR1 SGDLS and CDR2 YYNGEE. This CDR3 has 15 amino acids. CDR3 nucleotide sequence: TGTGCCAGCAGCCCGGGGGGCAGGGGTAATGAAAAACTGTTTTTT. It translates to CASSPGGRGNEKLFF.

The chain joins TRBV7-2 to TRBJ2-7, with D tentatively TRBD1 (7 bases). The CDR3 length is 18 residues. The V gene's germline CDR1 is SGHTA and CDR2 FQGNSA. Trimming cost V 0 bases and J 0 bases, with 18 bases left between them. CDR3 protein: CASSLATRTGPSSYEQYF. DNA of the CDR3: TGTGCCAGCAGCTTAGCGACTAGGACAGGACCGAGCTCCTACGAGCAGTACTTC.

This chain uses TRBV7-7 with TRBJ2-3; D possibly corresponds to TRBD2 (6 bases). V was trimmed by 5 bases and J by 0 bases, leaving 12 bases between them. The CDR3 contains 15 residues. CDR1 is SSHAT and CDR2 is FNYEAQ in the germline V gene (reference sequence). The CDR3 DNA sequence: TGTGCCAGCAGCCCAGCGGGTACTAGCACAGATACGCAGTATTTT. It encodes CASSPAGTSTDTQYF.

The chain couples TRBV14 to TRBJ2-1; a weak D match, TRBD2 (6 bases). V lost 4 bases and J lost 9, with 13 bases in between. Germline V CDR1 and CDR2: SGHDN, FVKESK. The CDR3 runs to 13 residues. CDR3 region: CASSLRLGGEQFF. The CDR3, as DNA: TGTGCCAGCAGCCTCAGACTGGGAGGTGAGCAGTTCTTC.

The chain's CDR3 is CASSRHPARELADTQYF. In DNA form, the CDR3 reads TGCGCCAGCAGCCGTCATCCAGCGAGAGAATTAGCAGATACGCAGTATTTT. The chain links TRBV4-3 to TRBJ2-3; D unclear. V was clipped by 4 bases and J by 4 bases, with 21 bases between them. Per the germline V gene, CDR1 is LGHNA and CDR2 is YSLEER. The CDR3 extends over 17 amino acids.

The rearrangement joins TRBV7-2 to TRBJ2-1; 9 nucleotides match TRBD2. The CDR3 is made up of 13 amino acids. Germline trimming cut 3 bases from V and 9 bases from J; bases unmatched to any gene: 3. CDR1 and CDR2 from the germline V gene are SGHTA and FQGNSA. DNA of the CDR3: TGTGCCAGCAGCTTTCAGCGGGGGGCTGAGCAGTTCTTC. Translated, it gives CASSFQRGAEQFF.

This clone was seen a few times. V is TRBV18 and J is TRBJ1-4; 9 bases align to TRBD1. CDR1 is KGHSH, CDR2 LQKENI, per germline. The CDR3 has 15 residues. The ends lost 3 bases at V and 7 bases at J; junction bases unmatched: 6. CDR3 bases: TGTGCCAGCTCACCTAGTGGGACAGGGAGTGAAAAACTGTTTTTT. Translating it yields CASSPSGTGSEKLFF.

The V call is TRBV3-1 (or the pseudogene TRBV3-2), the J call TRBJ1-3, with a tentative D call TRBD1 (5 bases). Trimming removed 2 bases from V and 4 bases from J, with 9 bases in between. The CDR3 loop spans 14 amino acids. Germline lookup yields CDR1 LGHDT and CDR2 YNNKEL (reference sequence). The CDR3 here is CASSQPDTGNTIYF. CDR3 in DNA: TGTGCCAGCAGCCAACCGGACACGGGAAACACCATATATTTT.

With respect to this clone: The sample contains more than one DNA sequence encoding this CDR3. The J gene is TRBJ2-1, the V gene TRBV24-1, with 11 bases matching TRBD2. V trimming: 3 bases; J trimming: 3 bases; junction bases outside the gene matches: 3. The length of the CDR3 is 16 residues. Germline CDR1 KGHDR, CDR2 SFDVKD. The CDR3 nucleotides read TGTGCCACCAGTGATCGCACTAGCGGGAGCTACAATGAGCAGTTCTTC. This translates into CATSDRTSGSYNEQFF.

The rearrangement uses TRBV19 and TRBJ1-1; D gene uncertain. Trimming took off 6 bases at V and 8 bases at J, with 10 bases between the two ends. The germline gives CDR1 LNHDA, CDR2 SQIVND (reference sequence). The CDR3 covers 11 residues. The CDR3 sequence: CASRIREEAFF. The CDR3 DNA sequence: TGTGCCAGTAGAATAAGGGAGGAAGCTTTCTTT.

The rearrangement joins TRBV15 to TRBJ1-3; D is undetermined. Per germline, CDR1 LNHNV and CDR2 YYDKDF (reference sequence). The germline V and J ends were trimmed by 3 bases and 0 bases, with 9 bases remaining between them. CDR3 length equals 15 residues. DNA of the CDR3: TGTGCCACCAGCAGTATGGAGGCCTCTGGAAACACCATATATTTT. Translation: CATSSMEASGNTIYF.

The chain joins TRBV12-3 or TRBV12-4 to TRBJ2-1; D gene ambiguous. The CDR3 is 13 amino acids. Trimming took off 2 bases at V and 5 bases at J, with 7 bases between the two ends. The CDR3 here is CASSLLRDNEQFF. In DNA, the CDR3 is TGTGCCAGCAGTTTACTCCGGGACAATGAGCAGTTCTTC.

The chain is built from TRBV6-1 and TRBJ1-1; no clear D. V was trimmed by 1 base and J by 7 bases, leaving 7 bases between them. Germline V gene sequence: CDR1 MNHNS, CDR2 SASEGT. This CDR3 comprises 12 residues. The CDR3 reads CASSEVSNEAFF. The CDR3 region has the DNA TGTGCCAGCAGTGAAGTCTCTAATGAAGCTTTCTTT.

V gene TRBV7-3 combines with J gene TRBJ1-1; possible D gene TRBD1, 5 bases. In germline, CDR1 is SGHTA, CDR2 FQGTGA. The V gene lost 2 bases and the J gene lost 4 bases, with 11 bases spanning the gap. This CDR3 contains 14 residues. The CDR3 protein is CASSLFGAGTEAFF. CDR3 nucleotides: TGTGCCAGCAGCTTATTTGGGGCTGGCACTGAAGCTTTCTTT.

This clone was observed a handful of times. This chain joins TRBV11-2 and TRBJ1-5; D not certain. Germline V gene data show CDR1 as SGHAT and CDR2 as FQNNGV. CDR3 length equals 13 residues. Trimming removed 1 base at V and 6 bases at J, with 7 bases between. The chain's CDR3 is CASSLVTGQPQHF. The CDR3 coding sequence is TGTGCCAGCAGCTTAGTTACTGGTCAGCCCCAGCATTTT.

About this clone: An end of the junction differs from the germline gene, which may be a read error. V is TRBV28 and J is TRBJ2-7; D might be TRBD2 (5 bases). From germline, CDR1 is MDHEN and CDR2 SYDVKM. The CDR3 extends over 12 amino acids. The CDR3 loop is CASPRPEGVMDF. CDR3 DNA: TGTGCCAGCCCACGTCCTGAGGGAGTAATGGACTTC.

The genes are TRBV5-5 and TRBJ2-2; a weak D match, TRBD1 (6 bases). Germline CDR1 is SGHKS and CDR2 is YYEKEE (reference sequence). The CDR3 runs to 15 residues. The ends were cut back, 2 bases at V and 1 base at J, with 9 bases in the middle. Here the CDR3 reads CASSLGGVNTGELFF. Written as DNA, the CDR3 is TGTGCCAGCAGCTTAGGGGGAGTGAACACCGGGGAGCTGTTTTTT.

The chain employs TRBV5-4 and TRBJ2-3, with TRBD2 as a possible D gene (5 bases). The V end was cut by 0 bases, the J end by 5 bases, with 13 bases between. CDR3 length: 15 amino acids. The germline CDR1 and CDR2 sequences are SGHNT and YYREEE (reference sequence). The CDR3 protein is CASSLALGSGDTQYF. The CDR3 DNA sequence: TGTGCCAGCAGCTTGGCACTAGGAAGCGGAGATACGCAGTATTTT.

On this clone: The junction shows a germline mismatch at one end, possibly a read error. This specimen includes other DNA sequences encoding the same CDR3. The chain links TRBV9 to TRBJ2-1; possibly TRBD1 for D (5 bases). CDR1 is SGDLS and CDR2 is YYNGEE in the germline V gene. The CDR3 has 15 amino acids. Written as DNA, the CDR3 is TGTGCCAGCAGCGTAGATTTTTTCGGCCAGGGTGAGCAATTCTTC. This encodes CASSVDFFGQGEQFF.

The chain couples TRBV27 to TRBJ1-1; 8 nucleotides line up with TRBD1. Germline V gives CDR1 MNHEY, CDR2 SMNVEV (reference sequence). V shed 7 bases and J 1 base; nucleotides not matched to a gene: 8. This CDR3 is built from 15 residues. The CDR3 reads CASKFQGARNTEAFF. CDR3 coding DNA: TGTGCCAGCAAATTTCAGGGGGCGAGGAACACTGAAGCTTTCTTT.

The genes are TRBV18 and TRBJ2-3, with 7 bases aligning to TRBD1. The CDR3 length is 16 residues. The J segment lost 1 base and the V segment lost 1 base, leaving 5 bases of the junction unmatched. Germline values: CDR1 KGHSH, CDR2 LQKENI. CDR3 DNA sequence: TGTGCCAGCTCACCACAGGGGGCGCTTGGCACAGATACGCAGTATTTT. Amino acids: CASSPQGALGTDTQYF.

The chain employs TRBV5-1 and TRBJ1-2, with D possibly TRBD1 on 5 matching bases. Germline CDR1 is SGHRS and CDR2 is YFSETQ. Trimming removed 0 bases from V and 3 bases from J, with 9 bases in between. This CDR3 is 14 amino acids long. CDR3 DNA sequence: TGCGCCAGCAGCTTGGACGGGGGAGACTATGGCTACACCTTC. It translates to CASSLDGGDYGYTF.

The genes are TRBV6-5 and TRBJ1-1, with 11 bases lining up with TRBD1. The J segment lost 6 bases and the V segment lost 4 bases, leaving 10 bases of the junction unmatched. The CDR3 totals 16 residues. Germline CDR1 and CDR2: MNHEY and SVGAGI. The CDR3, as DNA: TGTGCCAGCAGTTTCCTAAGGACAGGGGGCCGGTCTGAAGCTTTCTTT. This codes for CASSFLRTGGRSEAFF.

The V call is TRBV29-1, the J call TRBJ2-7; maybe TRBD1 (7 bases). This CDR3 has 12 amino acids. Germline CDR1 and CDR2: SQVTM and ANQGSEA. V lost 7 bases to trimming and J lost 4 bases, with 14 bases between them. CDR3 bases: TGCAGCGCGGGGGACAGCCGGTACGAGCAGTACTTC. Its translation is CSAGDSRYEQYF.

The chain couples TRBV5-4 to TRBJ2-5, with D perhaps TRBD2 (6 bases). V dropped 3 bases and J dropped 2 bases, with 11 bases sitting between them. This CDR3 is built from 14 residues. Per germline, CDR1 SGHNT and CDR2 YYREEE (reference sequence). The CDR3: CASSSVAAQETQYF. The CDR3 DNA follows: TGTGCCAGCAGCTCAGTAGCGGCACAAGAGACCCAGTACTTC. The full variable domain, completed using reference TRBV5-4 and TRBJ2-5, is ETGVTQSPTHLIKTRGQQVTLRCSSQSGHNTVSWYQQALGQGPQFIFQYYREEENGRGNFPPRFSGLQFPNYSSELNVNALELDDSALYLCASSSVAAQETQYFGPGTRLLVL.

The chain recombines TRBV11-3 with TRBJ1-1, with 7 bases that match TRBD1. CDR1 is SGHNT and CDR2 is YENEEA in the germline V gene. V shed 0 bases, J shed 9 bases, and the junction held 4 bases outside the gene matches. This CDR3 spans 13 amino acids. In DNA form, the CDR3 reads TGTGCCAGCAGCTTAGAGACAGGGAACAAAGCTTTCTTT. Its translation: CASSLETGNKAFF.

This chain uses TRBV3-1 (or the pseudogene TRBV3-2) with TRBJ2-5, with 9 bases that match TRBD2. This CDR3 has 14 residues. Per germline, CDR1 LGHDT and CDR2 YNNKEL (reference sequence). Trimming cost V 4 bases and J 3 bases; bases outside gene matches: 3. The CDR3 DNA reads TGTGCCAGCAGCCTAATAGCGGGAGAAGAGACCCAGTACTTC. As protein: CASSLIAGEETQYF.